This T cell receptor beta chain was sequenced in a study of blood T cells in healthy people across ages. General observations from the study: Correlation between TCR beta diversity and naive T cell percentage was strong.

This clonotype was counted a few times. Its antigen remains unidentified. Each sample used at least 6 million PBMCs. Trimming took 4 bases from V and 4 from J, leaving 8 bases between them. The CDR3 runs 11 residues. CDR1 DFQATT and CDR2 SNEGSKA come from the germline V gene (reference sequence). Sample-barcoded 5' priming and a J-beta primer mix drove a second PCR of 7 to 11 cycles. TCRdb used MiXCR to reprocess the 5' RACE reads, holding one entry per CDR3 protein. The sample lists some 1.6 million distinct CDR3 sequences, about 31% occurring once. This chain joins TRBV20-1 and TRBJ2-7; D is ambiguous. The receptor comes from a woman aged 25 to 39 in good health. The specimen was blood. CDR3 sequence: CSAIQEYEQYF. The CDR3, as DNA: TGCAGTGCTATACAAGAGTACGAGCAGTACTTC.